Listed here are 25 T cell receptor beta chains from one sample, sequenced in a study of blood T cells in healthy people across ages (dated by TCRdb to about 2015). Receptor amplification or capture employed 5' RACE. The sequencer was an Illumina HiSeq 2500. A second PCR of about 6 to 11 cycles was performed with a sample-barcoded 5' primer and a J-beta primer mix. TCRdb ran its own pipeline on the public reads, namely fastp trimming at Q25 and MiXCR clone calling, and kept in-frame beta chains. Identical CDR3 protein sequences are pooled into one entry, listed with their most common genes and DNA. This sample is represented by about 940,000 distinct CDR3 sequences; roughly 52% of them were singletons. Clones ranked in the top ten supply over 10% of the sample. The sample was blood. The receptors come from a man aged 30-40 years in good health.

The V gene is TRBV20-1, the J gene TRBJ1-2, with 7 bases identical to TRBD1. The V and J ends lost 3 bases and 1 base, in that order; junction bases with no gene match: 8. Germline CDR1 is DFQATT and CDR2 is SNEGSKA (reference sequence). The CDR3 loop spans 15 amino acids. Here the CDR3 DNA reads TGCAGTGCTAGGGAACAGGGGCGACTTAACTATGGCTACACCTTC. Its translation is CSAREQGRLNYGYTF.

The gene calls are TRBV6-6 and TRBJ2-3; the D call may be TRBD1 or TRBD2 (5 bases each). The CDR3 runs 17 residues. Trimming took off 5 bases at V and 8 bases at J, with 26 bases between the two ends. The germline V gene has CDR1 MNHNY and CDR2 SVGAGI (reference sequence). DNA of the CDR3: TGTGCCAGCAGTCCCCCGGGGCGGGCGAACGGTGTAGGTACGCAGTATTTT. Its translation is CASSPPGRANGVGTQYF.

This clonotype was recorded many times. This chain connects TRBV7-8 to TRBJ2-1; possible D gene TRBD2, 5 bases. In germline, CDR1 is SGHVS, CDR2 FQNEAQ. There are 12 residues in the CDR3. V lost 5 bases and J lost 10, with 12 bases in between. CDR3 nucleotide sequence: TGTGCCAGCAGCAAAACTTCGGGGGAGCAGTTCTTC. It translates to CASSKTSGEQFF.

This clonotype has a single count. The DNA for the CDR3 is TGTGCCAGCAGTCCCCCGGACAGGGTCTACGATCAGTACTTC. Protein product: CASSPPDRVYDQYF. This chain connects TRBV6-6 to TRBJ2-4; 8 nucleotides align to TRBD1. Trimming removed 5 bases from V and 12 bases from J; junction bases left unmatched: 12. The germline V gene encodes CDR1 MNHNY and CDR2 SVGAGI (reference sequence). This CDR3 has 14 residues.

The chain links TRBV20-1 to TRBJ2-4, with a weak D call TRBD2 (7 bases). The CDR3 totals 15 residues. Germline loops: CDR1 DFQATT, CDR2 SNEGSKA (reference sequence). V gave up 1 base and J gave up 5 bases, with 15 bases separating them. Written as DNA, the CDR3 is TGCAGTGCTAGAGGAGGGGGGGGGCTGGAAAACATTCAGTACTTC. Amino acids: CSARGGGGLENIQYF.

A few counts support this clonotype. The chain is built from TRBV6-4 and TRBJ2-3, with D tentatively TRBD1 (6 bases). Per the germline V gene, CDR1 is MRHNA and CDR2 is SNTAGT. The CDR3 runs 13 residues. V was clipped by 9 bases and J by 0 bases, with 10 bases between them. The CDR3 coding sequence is TGTGCCAGTGGGACAACAAGCACAGATACGCAGTATTTT. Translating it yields CASGTTSTDTQYF.

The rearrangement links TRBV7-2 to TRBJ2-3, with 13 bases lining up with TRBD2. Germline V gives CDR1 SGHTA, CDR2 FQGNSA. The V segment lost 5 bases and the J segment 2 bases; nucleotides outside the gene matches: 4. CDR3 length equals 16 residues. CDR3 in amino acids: CASSTGTSGTTDTQYF. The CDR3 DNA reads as TGTGCCAGCAGCACCGGGACTAGCGGGACCACAGATACGCAGTATTTT.

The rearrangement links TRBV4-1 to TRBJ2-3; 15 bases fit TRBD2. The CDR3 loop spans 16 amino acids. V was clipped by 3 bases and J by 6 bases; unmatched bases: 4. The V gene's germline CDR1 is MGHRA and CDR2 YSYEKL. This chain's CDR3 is CASSQGLAGGQDTQYF. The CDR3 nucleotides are TGCGCCAGCAGCCAGGGACTAGCGGGGGGTCAGGATACGCAGTATTTT.

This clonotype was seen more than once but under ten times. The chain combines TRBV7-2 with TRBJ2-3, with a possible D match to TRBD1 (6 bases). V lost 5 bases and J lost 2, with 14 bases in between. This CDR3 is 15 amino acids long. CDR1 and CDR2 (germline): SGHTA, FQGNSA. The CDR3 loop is CASSPKAGDTDTQYF. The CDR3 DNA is TGTGCCAGCAGCCCTAAAGCAGGGGACACAGATACGCAGTATTTT.

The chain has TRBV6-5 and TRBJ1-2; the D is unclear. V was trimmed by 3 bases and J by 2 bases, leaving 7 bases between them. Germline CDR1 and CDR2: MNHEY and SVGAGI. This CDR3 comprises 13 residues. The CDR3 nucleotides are TGTGCCAGCAGTTATAATGGCAACTATGGCTACACCTTC. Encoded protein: CASSYNGNYGYTF.

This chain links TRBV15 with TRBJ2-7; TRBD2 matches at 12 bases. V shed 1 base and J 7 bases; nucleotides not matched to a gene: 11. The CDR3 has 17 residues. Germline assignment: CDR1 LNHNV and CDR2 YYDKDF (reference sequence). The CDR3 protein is CATSRADGLAGYNEQYF. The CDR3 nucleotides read TGTGCCACCAGCAGAGCCGATGGACTAGCGGGGTACAATGAGCAGTACTTC.

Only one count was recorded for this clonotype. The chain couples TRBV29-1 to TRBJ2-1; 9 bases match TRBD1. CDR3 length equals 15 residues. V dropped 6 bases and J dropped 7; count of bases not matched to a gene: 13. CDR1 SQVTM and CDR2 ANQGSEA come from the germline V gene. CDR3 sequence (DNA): TGCAGCGTGTCTCCCGGGACAGGGATGCGAAATGAGCAGTTCTTC. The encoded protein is CSVSPGTGMRNEQFF.

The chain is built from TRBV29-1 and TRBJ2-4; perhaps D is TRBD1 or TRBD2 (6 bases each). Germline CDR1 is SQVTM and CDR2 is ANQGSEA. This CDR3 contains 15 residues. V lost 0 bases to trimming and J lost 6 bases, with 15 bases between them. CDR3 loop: CSVEEGATRGNIQYF. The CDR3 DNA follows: TGCAGCGTTGAAGAGGGGGCGACTAGGGGAAACATTCAGTACTTC.

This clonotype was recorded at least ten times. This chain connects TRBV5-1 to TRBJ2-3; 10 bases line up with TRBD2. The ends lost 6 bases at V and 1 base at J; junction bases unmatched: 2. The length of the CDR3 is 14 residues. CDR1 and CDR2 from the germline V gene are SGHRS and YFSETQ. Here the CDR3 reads CASKTSGRTDTQYF. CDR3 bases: TGCGCCAGCAAGACTAGCGGGCGCACAGATACGCAGTATTTT.

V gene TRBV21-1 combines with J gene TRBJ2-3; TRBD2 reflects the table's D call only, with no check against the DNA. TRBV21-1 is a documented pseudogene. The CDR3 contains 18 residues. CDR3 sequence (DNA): TGTGCCGCGGGGGGGGACTCTACCACTAGCGGGACCACAGATACGCAGTATTTT. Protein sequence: CAAGGDSTTSGTTDTQYF.

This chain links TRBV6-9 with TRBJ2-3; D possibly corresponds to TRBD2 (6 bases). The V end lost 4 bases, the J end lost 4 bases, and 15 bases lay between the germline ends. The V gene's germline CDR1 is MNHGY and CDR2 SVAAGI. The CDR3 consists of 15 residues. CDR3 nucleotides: TGTGCCAGCAGTTCCGGGACTTCTAGCGCAGATACGCAGTATTTT. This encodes CASSSGTSSADTQYF.

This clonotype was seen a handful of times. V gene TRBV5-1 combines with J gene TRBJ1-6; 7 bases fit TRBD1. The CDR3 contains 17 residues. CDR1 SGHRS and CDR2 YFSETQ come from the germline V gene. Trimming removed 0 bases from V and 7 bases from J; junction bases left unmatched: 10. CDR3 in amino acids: CASSLAGIRTGNSPLHF. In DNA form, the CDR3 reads TGCGCCAGCAGCTTGGCGGGGATACGGACAGGAAATTCACCCCTCCACTTT.

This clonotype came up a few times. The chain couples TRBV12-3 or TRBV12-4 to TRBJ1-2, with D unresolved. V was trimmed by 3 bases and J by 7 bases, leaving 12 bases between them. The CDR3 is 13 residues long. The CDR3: CASSFRVLSGYTF. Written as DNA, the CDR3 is TGTGCCAGCAGTTTTAGGGTTCTCTCTGGCTACACCTTC.

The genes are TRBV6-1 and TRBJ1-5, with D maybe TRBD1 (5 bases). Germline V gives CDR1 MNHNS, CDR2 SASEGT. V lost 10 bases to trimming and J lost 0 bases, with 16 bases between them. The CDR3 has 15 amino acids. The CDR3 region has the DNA TGTGCCACCATTCCCTGGGGGGATAGCAATCAGCCCCAGCATTTT. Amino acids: CATIPWGDSNQPQHF.

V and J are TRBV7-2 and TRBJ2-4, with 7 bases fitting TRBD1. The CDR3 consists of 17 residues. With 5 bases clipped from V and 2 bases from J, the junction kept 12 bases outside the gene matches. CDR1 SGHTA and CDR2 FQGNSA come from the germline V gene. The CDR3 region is CASSEGQDPNTKNIQYF. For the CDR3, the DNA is TGTGCCAGCAGCGAAGGACAGGACCCGAACACCAAAAACATTCAGTACTTC.

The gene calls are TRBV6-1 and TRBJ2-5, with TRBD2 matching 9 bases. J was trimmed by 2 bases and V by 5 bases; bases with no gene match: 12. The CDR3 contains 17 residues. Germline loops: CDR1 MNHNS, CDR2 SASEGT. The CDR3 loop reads CASSPSDSGGLQETQYF. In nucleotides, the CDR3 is TGTGCCAGCAGTCCTTCCGATAGCGGGGGACTACAAGAGACCCAGTACTTC.

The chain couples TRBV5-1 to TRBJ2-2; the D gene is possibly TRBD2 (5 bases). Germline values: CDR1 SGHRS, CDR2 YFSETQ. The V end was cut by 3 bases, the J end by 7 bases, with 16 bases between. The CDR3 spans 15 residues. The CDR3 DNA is TGCGCCAGCAGCTCCGCTTTCGGGGTTGGCGGGGAGCTGTTTTTT. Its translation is CASSSAFGVGGELFF.

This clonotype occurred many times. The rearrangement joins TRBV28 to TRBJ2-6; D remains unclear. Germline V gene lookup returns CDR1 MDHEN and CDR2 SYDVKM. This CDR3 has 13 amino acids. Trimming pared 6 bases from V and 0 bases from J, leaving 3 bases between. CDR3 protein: CASRSSGANVLTF. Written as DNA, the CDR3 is TGTGCCAGCAGAAGCTCTGGGGCCAACGTCCTGACTTTC.

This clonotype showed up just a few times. DNA for the CDR3: TGTGCTAGTGCCTCAACTAGCGGGGGTACGCAGTATTTT. Its translation: CASASTSGGTQYF. This sequence joins TRBV12-5 and TRBJ2-3; 11 bases align to TRBD2. After removal of 7 bases from V and 8 bases from J, the junction contained 5 bases not matched to a gene. Germline-derived CDR1 and CDR2 are LGHNT and FRNRAP. This CDR3 comprises 13 residues. Using reference TRBV12-5 and TRBJ2-3 for the parts outside the CDR3, the full variable domain is DARVTQTPRHKVTEMGQEVTMRCQPILGHNTVFWYRQTMMQGLELLAYFRNRAPLDDSGMPKDRFSAEMPDATLATLKIQPSEPRDSAVYFCASASTSGGTQYFGPGTRLTVL.

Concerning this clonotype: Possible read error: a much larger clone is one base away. CDR3 bases: TGTGCCAGCAGCTCCACAGGGGTTAAAGATACGCAGTATTTT. Its protein is CASSSTGVKDTQYF. The chain recombines TRBV11-2 with TRBJ2-3, with TRBD1 identical over 7 bases. Germline-derived CDR1 and CDR2 are SGHAT and FQNNGV. This CDR3 comprises 14 residues. V lost 4 bases, J lost 5 bases, and 6 bases stayed unmatched.